This paragraph reports one TCR beta chain. This clone's antigen is unknown. One base away there is no much larger clone; base qualities are not given. The sample comes from a study of blood T cell repertoires in COVID-19 (dated by TCRdb to 2019 to 2021). Study-level background: Collaborator samples came from the United States, Italy and Spain and covered acute and convalescent phases of COVID-19. The prospective study material was composed of cDNA or gDNA derived from T cells, B-cell-depleted T cells, or PBMCs. The dataset comprised deeply sampled blood TCRbeta repertoires from subjects exposed to, actively infected with, or recovered from COVID-19. Where available, HLA class I and class II types were taken from metadata supplied by the sample provider and were not determined by assay-based typing. The repertoires were released in a freely available public database intended as a resource for research on the immune response to SARS-CoV-2. Samples were obtained from the ongoing ImmuneRACE study (first 160 participants) and from 1,000 to 1,500 subjects provided by 6 global collaborators. Sample metadata almost always included a de-identified subject ID, COVID-19 status, age in years and sex. Beyond this particular receptor, the publication reports: Clinical and demographic metadata were provided uncurated, with the amount varying by source and participant.

The immunoSEQ Assay, a bias-controlled multiplex PCR, was used to amplify TCRbeta CDR3 regions from genomic DNA. The study's own analysis went as follows. Within the assay, amplification of reference gene primers was used to estimate how many nucleated cells each sample contained. To quantify the absolute abundance of each unique TCRbeta CDR3 rearrangement, sequence reads were collapsed and filtered. For each sample, productive Simpson clonality was calculated as the square root of Simpson's diversity index across productive rearrangements. Sourced from immuneACCESS, this table was stored by TCRdb with only in-frame sequences that have V and J called. A share of the clones is absent; for the studies checked, an unresolved V gene accounts for under half, and the remainder has no known explanation. That table supplies the V and J calls and clone size; D and trimming were determined from the DNA. For this sample there are some 120,000 clones; more than 70% appear just once. The ten largest clones capture 5.5% to 6% of the sample.

From cysteine to phenylalanine, the CDR3 is 18 amino acids long. Only the CDR3 DNA is retained, 54 bases long and in frame from the first base. Each collaborating institution followed its own protocols to collect whole blood in K2EDTA tubes. For TCRbeta analysis, collaborator samples were shipped as frozen whole blood, as isolated PBMCs, or as DNA extracted from either sample type. The sample was peripheral blood. The chain links TRBV21-1 with TRBJ2-7; TRBD1 reflects the table's D call only, with no check against the DNA. TRBV21-1 is a recognized pseudogene. The sequence was obtained from a man older than 75 with active or convalescent COVID-19. The nucleotide sequence is given as TGTGCGGGGCAGCAGCAACCCCCCACAGGTAACCCAACTTCCGAGCAGTACTTC. It translates as CAGQQQPPTGNPTSEQYF.